These 12 T cell receptor beta chains were all obtained from the same sample, sequenced in a study of cytotoxic CD8 clonotypes in ibrutinib-treated CLL. Profiling relied on immunoSEQ multiplex PCR, and the TCRdb table lists in-frame clones only, not all of them. The table shows 300,000 to 400,000 clones, with 67% occurring only once. The sequences come from PBMCs, collected after 36 months of ibrutinib treatment. All receptors derive from a human donor with chronic lymphocytic leukemia.

The rearrangement joins TRBV6-5 to TRBJ2-7; weak D call: TRBD1 (6 bases). The germline V and J ends were trimmed by 6 bases and 6 bases, with 15 bases remaining between them. Germline V gene data show CDR1 as MNHEY and CDR2 as SVGAGI. The CDR3 is 13 amino acids. The CDR3 DNA is TGTGCCAGCAGCCCTTGGACAGCCTCCGAGCAGTACTTC. It encodes CASSPWTASEQYF.

This clone has a handful of counts. The rearrangement joins TRBV7-2 to TRBJ2-7; TRBD1 might be the D (5 bases). Trimming shortened V by 1 base and J by 3 bases, and 10 bases separated the two germline ends. The CDR3 extends over 14 amino acids. Germline V lookup: CDR1 SGHTA, CDR2 FQGNSA. The CDR3 sequence is CASSLEGRDYEQYF. CDR3 DNA sequence: TGTGCCAGCAGCTTAGAGGGCAGGGACTACGAGCAGTACTTC.

This clone appeared a single time. This chain uses TRBV6-5 with TRBJ2-2; D is possibly TRBD1 or TRBD2 (6 bases each). V was cut by 11 bases and J by 3 bases, with 13 bases left in between. Germline V gene sequence: CDR1 MNHEY, CDR2 SVGAGI. The CDR3 runs 13 residues. Here the CDR3 reads CASHGGYTGELFF. The CDR3 bases are TGTGCCTCTCACGGGGGCTACACCGGGGAGCTGTTTTTT.

This clone was found once. The rearrangement joins TRBV15 to TRBJ2-3; D is ambiguous. Germline V lookup: CDR1 LNHNV, CDR2 YYDKDF (reference sequence). The CDR3 spans 15 residues. V lost 5 bases to trimming and J lost 1 base, with 13 bases between them. This CDR3 reads CATSGRDWGTDTQYF. The CDR3, as DNA: TGTGCCACCAGCGGAAGGGATTGGGGCACAGATACGCAGTATTTT.

In nucleotides, the CDR3 is TGTGCCACCAGCAGAGATGGGACTAGCGGGGGGGCCTATCACCACAATGAGCAGTTCTTC. As protein: CATSRDGTSGGAYHHNEQFF. This rearrangement joins TRBV15 to TRBJ2-1, with 16 bases matching TRBD2. This CDR3 contains 20 residues. V gave up 0 bases and J gave up 5 bases; unmatched junction bases: 10. The germline gives CDR1 LNHNV, CDR2 YYDKDF (reference sequence).

The table lists this clone with a few counts. The chain links TRBV18 to TRBJ2-7; 9 bases match TRBD1. The CDR3 consists of 15 residues. The V and J ends lost 3 bases and 3 bases, in that order; junction bases with no gene match: 6. Germline CDR1 reads KGHSH; CDR2 reads LQKENI. The CDR3 here is CASSPGQGLLYEQYF. CDR3 DNA: TGTGCCAGCTCACCGGGACAGGGACTACTCTACGAGCAGTACTTC.

CDR3 nucleotide sequence: TGCGCCAGCAGCTTGGACGCGGAGAATGAAAAACTGTTTTTT. This codes for CASSLDAENEKLFF. J is TRBJ1-4 and V is TRBV5-1; D not resolved. The CDR3 is 14 amino acids. The germline V gene has CDR1 SGHRS and CDR2 YFSETQ. The V gene lost 0 bases and the J gene lost 5 bases, with 8 bases spanning the gap.

V is TRBV4-1 and J is TRBJ1-2, with 7 positions matching TRBD1. CDR1 is MGHRA, CDR2 YSYEKL, per germline. This CDR3 region has 17 residues. V shed 0 bases, J shed 8 bases, and the junction held 15 bases outside the gene matches. The CDR3 bases are TGCGCCAGCAGCCAAGATCTAAACAGGGGAACTGTGGGAGGCTACACCTTC. Translated, it gives CASSQDLNRGTVGGYTF.

The chain combines TRBV9 with TRBJ1-1; D is unresolved. V was shortened by 0 bases and J by 3 bases, with 18 bases between the two germline ends. Per the germline V gene, CDR1 is SGDLS and CDR2 is YYNGEE. The CDR3 consists of 17 residues. The CDR3 region is CASSVALDGAGDTEAFF. The CDR3 DNA reads TGTGCCAGCAGCGTAGCCCTGGACGGAGCGGGCGACACTGAAGCTTTCTTT.

V and J are TRBV5-4 and TRBJ2-2, with D uncertain. The length of the CDR3 is 13 residues. CDR1 is SGHNT and CDR2 is YYREEE in the germline V gene (reference sequence). Deletions cut 1 base from V and 7 bases from J, with 8 bases between. CDR3 sequence: CASSLLAIGELFF. In DNA form, the CDR3 reads TGTGCCAGCAGCTTGCTGGCGATCGGGGAGCTGTTTTTT.

The V gene is TRBV5-6, the J gene TRBJ1-2; D ambiguous. This CDR3 has 12 residues. Germline V gene data show CDR1 as SGHDT and CDR2 as YYEEEE. Trimming shortened V by 2 bases and J by 8 bases, and 10 bases separated the two germline ends. The DNA for the CDR3 is TGTGCCAGCAGCTTCTCGGTGAGGGGCTACACCTTC. Encoded protein: CASSFSVRGYTF.

This chain joins TRBV5-1 and TRBJ1-2; the D gene is possibly TRBD1 (6 bases). Between the trimmed V and J ends, which lost 4 bases and 3 bases, there was a span of 10 bases. Germline CDR1 and CDR2: SGHRS and YFSETQ. The CDR3 has 13 amino acids. The CDR3 bases are TGCGCCAGCAGCAGTCGACAGGACTATGGCTACACCTTC. Translating gives CASSSRQDYGYTF.